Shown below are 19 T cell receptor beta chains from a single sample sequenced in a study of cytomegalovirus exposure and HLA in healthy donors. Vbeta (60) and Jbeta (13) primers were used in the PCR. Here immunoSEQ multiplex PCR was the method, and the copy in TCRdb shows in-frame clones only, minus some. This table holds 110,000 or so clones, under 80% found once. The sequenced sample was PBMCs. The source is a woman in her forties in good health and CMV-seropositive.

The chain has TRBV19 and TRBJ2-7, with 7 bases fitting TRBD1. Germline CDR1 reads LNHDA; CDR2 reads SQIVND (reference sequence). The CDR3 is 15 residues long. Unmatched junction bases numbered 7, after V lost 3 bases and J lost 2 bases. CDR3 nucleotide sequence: TGTGCCAGTAGTATTTATCCCAGGGGGACCTACGAGCAGTACTTC. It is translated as CASSIYPRGTYEQYF.

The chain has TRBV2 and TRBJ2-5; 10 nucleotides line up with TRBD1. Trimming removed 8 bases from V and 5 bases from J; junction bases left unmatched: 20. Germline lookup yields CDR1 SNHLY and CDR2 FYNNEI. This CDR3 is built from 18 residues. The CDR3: CASVANNLWDRGYETQYF. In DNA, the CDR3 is TGTGCCAGCGTCGCGAACAACCTATGGGACAGGGGATATGAGACCCAGTACTTC.

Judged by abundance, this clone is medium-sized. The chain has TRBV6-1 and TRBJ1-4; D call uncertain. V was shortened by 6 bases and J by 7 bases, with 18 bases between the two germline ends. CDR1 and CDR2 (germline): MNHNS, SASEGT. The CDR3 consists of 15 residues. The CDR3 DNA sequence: TGTGCCAGCAGCCCCCCGGGAAGCTCCAGTGAAAAACTGTTTTTT. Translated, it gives CASSPPGSSSEKLFF.

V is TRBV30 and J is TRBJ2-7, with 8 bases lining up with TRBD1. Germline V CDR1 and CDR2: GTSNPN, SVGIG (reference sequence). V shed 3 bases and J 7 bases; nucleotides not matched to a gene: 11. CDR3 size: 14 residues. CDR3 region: CAWRDRTGSGEQYF. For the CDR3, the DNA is TGTGCCTGGAGGGACAGGACAGGGAGTGGAGAGCAGTACTTC.

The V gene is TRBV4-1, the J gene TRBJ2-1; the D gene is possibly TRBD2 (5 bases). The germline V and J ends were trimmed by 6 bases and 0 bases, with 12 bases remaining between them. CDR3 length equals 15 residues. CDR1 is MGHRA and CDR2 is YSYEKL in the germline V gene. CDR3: CASSLDFSSYNEQFF. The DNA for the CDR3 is TGCGCCAGCAGTCTGGACTTTAGCTCCTACAATGAGCAGTTCTTC.

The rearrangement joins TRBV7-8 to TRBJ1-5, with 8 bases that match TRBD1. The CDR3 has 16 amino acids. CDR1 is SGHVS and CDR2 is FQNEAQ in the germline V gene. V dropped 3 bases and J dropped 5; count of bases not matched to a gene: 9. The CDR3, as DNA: TGTGCCAGCAGCTTCGGGTACAGGGGGGATGATCAGCCCCAGCATTTT. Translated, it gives CASSFGYRGDDQPQHF.

CDR3 sequence reads: CASSAEGANTEAFF. CDR3 bases: TGTGCCAGCAGTGCAGAGGGGGCTAACACTGAAGCTTTCTTT. J is TRBJ1-1 and V is TRBV2, with 7 nucleotides matching TRBD1. This CDR3 is 14 amino acids long. Germline-derived CDR1 and CDR2 are SNHLY and FYNNEI. The V segment lost 4 bases and the J segment 2 bases; nucleotides outside the gene matches: 4.

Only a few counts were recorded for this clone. CDR3: CASSLGFRTVYNEQFF. The CDR3 bases are TGCGCCAGCAGCTTGGGGTTTCGGACTGTCTACAATGAGCAGTTCTTC. The chain uses TRBV5-1 and TRBJ2-1, with D perhaps matching TRBD2 (5 bases). Per the germline V gene, CDR1 is SGHRS and CDR2 is YFSETQ. V dropped 0 bases and J dropped 3 bases, with 13 bases sitting between them. The CDR3 extends over 16 amino acids. Full variable domain (outside the CDR3, taken from reference TRBV5-1 and TRBJ2-1): KAGVTQTPRYLIKTRGQQVTLSCSPISGHRSVSWYQQTPGQGLQFLFEYFSETQRNKGNFPGRFSGRQFSNSRSEMNVSTLELGDSALYLCASSLGFRTVYNEQFFGPGTRLTVL.

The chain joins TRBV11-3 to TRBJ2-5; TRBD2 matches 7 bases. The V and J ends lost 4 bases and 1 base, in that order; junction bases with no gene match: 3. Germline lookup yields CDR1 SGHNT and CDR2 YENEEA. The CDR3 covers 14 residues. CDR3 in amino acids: CASSYTSVQETQYF. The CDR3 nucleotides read TGTGCCAGCAGCTATACTAGCGTCCAAGAGACCCAGTACTTC.

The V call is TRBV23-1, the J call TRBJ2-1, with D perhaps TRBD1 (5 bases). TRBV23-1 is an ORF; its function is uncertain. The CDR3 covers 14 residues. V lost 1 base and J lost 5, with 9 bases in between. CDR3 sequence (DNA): TGCGCCAGCAGTCAATTTTTAGGGGACAATGAGCAGTTCTTC. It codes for CASSQFLGDNEQFF.

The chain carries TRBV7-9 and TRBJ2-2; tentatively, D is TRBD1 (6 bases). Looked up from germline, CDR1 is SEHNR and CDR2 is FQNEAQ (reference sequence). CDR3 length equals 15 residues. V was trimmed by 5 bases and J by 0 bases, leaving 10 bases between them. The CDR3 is CASSRTASNTGELFF. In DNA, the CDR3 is TGTGCCAGCAGCAGGACAGCCTCGAACACCGGGGAGCTGTTTTTT.

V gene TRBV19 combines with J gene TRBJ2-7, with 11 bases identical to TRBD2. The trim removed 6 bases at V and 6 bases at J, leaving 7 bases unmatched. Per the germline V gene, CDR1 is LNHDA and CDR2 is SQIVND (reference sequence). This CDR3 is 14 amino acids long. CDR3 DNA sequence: TGTGCCAGTAGCCGTACTAGCGGGAGTGGCGAGCAGTACTTC. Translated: CASSRTSGSGEQYF.

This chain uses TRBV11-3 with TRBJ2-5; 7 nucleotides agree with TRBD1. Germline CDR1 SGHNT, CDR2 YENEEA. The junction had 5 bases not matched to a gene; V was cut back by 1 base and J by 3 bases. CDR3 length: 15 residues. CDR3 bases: TGTGCCAGCAGCTTAGGATACAGGGGAGAAGAGACCCAGTACTTC. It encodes CASSLGYRGEETQYF.

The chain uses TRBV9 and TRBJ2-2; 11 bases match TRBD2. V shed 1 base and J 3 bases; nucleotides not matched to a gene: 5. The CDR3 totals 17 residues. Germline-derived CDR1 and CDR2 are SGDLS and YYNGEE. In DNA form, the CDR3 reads TGTGCCAGCAGCGTATTTAGCGGGGGGGCTTACACCGGGGAGCTGTTTTTT. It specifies CASSVFSGGAYTGELFF.

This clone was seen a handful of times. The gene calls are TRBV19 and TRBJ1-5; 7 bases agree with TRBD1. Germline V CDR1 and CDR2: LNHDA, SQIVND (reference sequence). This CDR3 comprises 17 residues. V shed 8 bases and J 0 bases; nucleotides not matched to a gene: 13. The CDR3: CASGLGQVYYSNQPQHF. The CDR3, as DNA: TGTGCCAGTGGTCTAGGACAGGTGTACTATAGCAATCAGCCCCAGCATTTT.

The CDR3 region has the DNA TGTGCCAGCAGCTTTAGGTCGAGCGGGCAGTACTTC. It specifies CASSFRSSGQYF. The genes are TRBV7-8 and TRBJ2-7; maybe TRBD2 (5 bases). Between the trimmed V and J ends, which lost 3 bases and 9 bases, there was a span of 12 bases. The CDR3 loop spans 12 amino acids. The germline V gene encodes CDR1 SGHVS and CDR2 FQNEAQ.

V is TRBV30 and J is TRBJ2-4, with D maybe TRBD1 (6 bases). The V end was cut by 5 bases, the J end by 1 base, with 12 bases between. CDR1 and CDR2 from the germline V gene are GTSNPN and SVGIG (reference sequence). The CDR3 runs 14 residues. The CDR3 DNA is TGTGCCTGGGCTCCAGGGGTTGCCAAAAACATTCAGTACTTC. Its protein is CAWAPGVAKNIQYF.

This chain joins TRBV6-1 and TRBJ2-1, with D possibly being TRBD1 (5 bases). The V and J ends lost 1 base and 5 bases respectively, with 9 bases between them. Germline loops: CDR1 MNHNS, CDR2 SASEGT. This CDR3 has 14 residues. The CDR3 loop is CASSEGGWHNEQFF. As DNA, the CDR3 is TGTGCCAGCAGTGAAGGGGGCTGGCACAATGAGCAGTTCTTC.

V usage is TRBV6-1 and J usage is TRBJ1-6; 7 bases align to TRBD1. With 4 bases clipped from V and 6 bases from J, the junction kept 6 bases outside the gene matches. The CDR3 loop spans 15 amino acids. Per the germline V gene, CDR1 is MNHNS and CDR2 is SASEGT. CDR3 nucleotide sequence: TGTGCCAGCAGTGGGGACAGCGTCTTTAATTCACCCCTCCACTTT. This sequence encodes CASSGDSVFNSPLHF.